This TCR beta chain was captured in a study of blood T cell repertoires in COVID-19. This clone was observed once. This CDR3 region has 15 residues. Trimming removed 0 bases at V and 3 bases at J, with 12 bases between. CDR1 and CDR2 from the germline V gene are SGDLS and YYNGEE. In terms of age and location, participants ranged from roughly 18 to 100 years and lived in about two dozen US areas. Original processing methods: Amplifying reference gene primers gave estimates of nucleated cell counts. The assay was immunoSEQ multiplex PCR, and TCRdb's table has in-frame clones only and misses some. The V and J calls and clone size are taken from that table; D and trimming were inferred from the DNA. The sample shows 230,000 or so clones, roughly 90% of them seen only once.

The sequenced sample consisted of PBMCs or T cells enriched from blood (not recorded which). V gene TRBV9 combines with J gene TRBJ1-1, with D unclear. The source is a woman younger than 45 who had recovered from COVID-19. The chain's CDR3 is CASSVEGLGDTEAFF. The DNA for the CDR3 is TGTGCCAGCAGCGTAGAGGGCCTCGGGGACACTGAAGCTTTCTTT.